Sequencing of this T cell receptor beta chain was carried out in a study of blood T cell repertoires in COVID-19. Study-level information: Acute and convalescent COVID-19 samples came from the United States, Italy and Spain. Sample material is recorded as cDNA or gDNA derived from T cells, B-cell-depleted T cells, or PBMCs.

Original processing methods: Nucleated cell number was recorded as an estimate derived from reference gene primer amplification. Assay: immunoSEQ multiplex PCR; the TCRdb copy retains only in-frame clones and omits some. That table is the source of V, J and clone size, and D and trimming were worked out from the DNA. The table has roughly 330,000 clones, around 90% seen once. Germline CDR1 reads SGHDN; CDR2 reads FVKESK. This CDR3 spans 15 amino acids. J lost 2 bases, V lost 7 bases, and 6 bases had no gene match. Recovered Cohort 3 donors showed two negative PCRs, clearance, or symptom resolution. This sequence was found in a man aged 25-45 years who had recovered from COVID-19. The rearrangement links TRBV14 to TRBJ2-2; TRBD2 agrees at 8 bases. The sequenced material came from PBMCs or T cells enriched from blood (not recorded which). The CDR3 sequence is CASNMRGVNTGELFF. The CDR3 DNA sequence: TGTGCCAGCAACATGCGGGGGGTTAACACCGGGGAGCTGTTTTTT.